The table lists the clone carrying this T cell receptor (beta chain) with a few counts. The antigen remains unidentified. Expressed TCRB transcripts were sequenced after all isolated RNA was converted to cDNA. Read counts averaged around 4 million for samples of naive, central memory and regulatory T cells. Method: immunoSEQ multiplex PCR; TCRdb's copy keeps in-frame clones and lacks some. The table has hundreds of thousands of clones, over 12% seen once. This sample is part of a study of beta chain features in type 1 diabetes. The wider study: Age, gender, cell numbers and subset yield matched between patients and controls. Sorted cell examination encompassed around 100,000,000 cells across all samples.

The germline CDR1 and CDR2 sequences are SGHTA and FQGNSA. The CDR3 extends over 15 amino acids. The germline V and J ends were trimmed by 2 bases and 0 bases, with 10 bases remaining between them. Whole-study findings and limits: Reduced insertions and increased deletions marked VDJ junctions in type 1 diabetes patients. Across all four CD4+ subsets, people with type 1 diabetes showed modestly shorter TCRB CDR3s.

Sequenced sample: naive CD4+ T cells from blood. The rearrangement uses TRBV7-2 and TRBJ1-1, with D hard to call. This clonotype was sampled from a man between 18 and 29 years old with type 1 diabetes. This CDR3 is CASSLRVKLNTEAFF. The CDR3 DNA reads TGTGCCAGCAGCTTAAGGGTCAAGTTGAACACTGAAGCTTTCTTT.